Included here is one T cell receptor (beta chain) sequence, with context. Its antigen is undetermined. These data come from a study of T-cell memory formation after mild COVID-19. Study information: Clusters were largely donor specific.

Broader study findings: The pre-infection memory compartment contained some responding clones, suggesting cross-reactive memory joined.

5'RACE with constant-segment primers built TCRalpha and TCRbeta cDNA libraries with UMIs. TCRdb used MiXCR to reprocess the 5' RACE reads, holding one entry per CDR3 protein. Of 85,000 to 120,000 distinct CDR3 sequences listed, 15% to 20% are singletons. The CDR3 runs 13 residues. Trimming shortened V by 3 bases and J by 3 bases, and 5 bases separated the two germline ends. Germline CDR1 reads SEHNR; CDR2 reads FQNEAQ (reference sequence). The chain recombines TRBV7-9 with TRBJ2-2; unclear D gene. Specimen: PBMCs or a T cell subset sorted from them (not recorded which). The receptor comes from an adult woman who had mild COVID-19 (a few samples of this study predate the infection). Cell type and time point are not known. The CDR3 sequence is CASSFWDTGELFF. The CDR3 DNA follows: TGTGCCAGCAGCTTCTGGGACACCGGGGAGCTGTTTTTT. Full variable domain (remainder filled in from reference TRBV7-9 and TRBJ2-2): DTGVSQNPRHKITKRGQNVTFRCDPISEHNRLYWYRQTLGQGPEFLTYFQNEAQLEKSRLLSDRFSAERPKGSFSTLEIQRTEQGDSAMYLCASSFWDTGELFFGEGSRLTVL.